The present entry profiles one T cell receptor beta chain with its context. These data come from a study of control samples from healthy donors and cancer patients. Some clones are missing from TCRdb's copy, which holds only in-frame ones; the method was immunoSEQ multiplex PCR. Of 150,000 to 200,000 clones in the sample, approximately 92% were seen once. Germline CDR1 and CDR2: WSHSY and SAAADI. V gave up 6 bases and J gave up 2 bases; unmatched junction bases: 2. This CDR3 is built from 15 residues. This receptor was taken from a man aged 18 to 29 in good health. The V call is TRBV10-2, the J call TRBJ2-6, with 9 bases fitting TRBD1. Sequenced sample: blood. The CDR3 is CASSGDRAGANVLTF. DNA of the CDR3: TGCGCCAGCAGCGGGGACAGGGCTGGGGCCAACGTCCTGACTTTC.